This entry describes one TCR beta chain. Original analysis: Estimates of nucleated cell counts were drawn from the amplification of reference gene primers. Data came from immunoSEQ multiplex PCR; TCRdb stores just in-frame clones and leaves some out. V, J and clone size are taken as reported in that table, and D and trimming were inferred from the DNA itself. Among about 160,000 clones, 80% to 95% were seen once, and the ten largest hold about 5%. The sample is drawn from a study of blood T cell repertoires in COVID-19. Study-level background: COVID-19 samples collected from the United States, Italy and Spain covered acute and convalescent phases. The analysed material was cDNA or gDNA that came from T cells, B-cell-depleted T cells, or PBMCs.

The TCR comes from a woman between 45 and 60 years old with acute or convalescent COVID-19. Material for sequencing was peripheral blood.

The CDR3 is CASRPPGQGVGYTF. The CDR3 coding sequence is TGTGCCAGCAGGCCCCCGGGACAGGGTGTCGGCTACACCTTC. The chain employs TRBV27 and TRBJ1-2, with TRBD1 matching 9 bases. This CDR3 spans 14 amino acids. The V gene end was trimmed by 6 bases and the J gene end by 8 bases; junction bases not matched to a gene: 10. Germline assignment: CDR1 MNHEY and CDR2 SMNVEV (reference sequence).